This is a list of T cell receptor beta chains from one sample in a study of monozygotic twins with inflammatory bowel disease. TCRdb re-called the 5' RACE reads and shows each CDR3 protein once, DNA omitted. Recorded for this sample: some 300,000 distinct CDR3 sequences. The source material was blood. The receptors stem from a human donor with ulcerative colitis or Crohn's disease, or a healthy co-twin of an affected twin (not recorded which). The CDR3 runs from the conserved cysteine through the conserved F or W.

>TRBJ2-5|TRBV28
CASSLPQRGEYQYF
>TRBJ2-4|TRBV28
CASSLNLAGKTNIQYF
>TRBJ2-3|TRBV6-5
CTSSYSGTSYRTDTQYF
>TRBJ1-6|TRBV11-2
CASSSIQPRVGYNSPLHF
>TRBJ1-2|TRBV7-2
CASSKRSHGYTF
>TRBJ1-1|TRBV18
CASSPGEGAYAFF
>TRBJ2-7|TRBV7-2
CASRSQGGAGEQYF
>TRBJ2-7|TRBV7-2
CASSFGETPAYEQYF
>TRBJ2-3|TRBV20-1
CSARRGLGGDTQYF
>TRBJ2-5|TRBV7-9
CASSLGEGGRETQYF
>TRBJ2-3|TRBV23-1
CASSQGAPTKADTQYF
>TRBJ1-6|TRBV29-1
CSVRDGYNSPLHF
>TRBJ1-4|TRBV12-3/TRBV12-4
CASSLARWEKLFF
>TRBJ2-7|TRBV7-9
CASSLSDMGIYEQYF
>TRBJ1-6|TRBV20-1
CSARDTQGFISPLHF
>TRBJ1-6|TRBV5-4
CASSLRGPNYNSPLHF
>TRBJ2-1|TRBV21-1
CASSKRPLYNEQFF
>TRBJ1-5|TRBV20-1
CSAPPLDRDDQPQHF
>TRBJ2-3|TRBV5-1
CASSLGVALTDTQYF
>TRBJ2-5|TRBV20-1
CSARGRQETQYF
>TRBJ2-3|TRBV12-3/TRBV12-4
CASSQPGLAPHTQYF
>TRBJ2-1|TRBV7-9
CASSLEGYNYNEQFF
>TRBJ2-1|TRBV27
CASSPGGAGNNEQFF
>TRBJ1-1|TRBV7-3
CASSLSGTGGPEAFF
>TRBJ2-7|TRBV10-3
CAISGVGRGYEQYF
>TRBJ2-3|TRBV27
CASRRAGRTDTQYF
>TRBJ2-6|TRBV4-2
CASSQGGLSGANVLTF